This T cell receptor (beta chain) appears in the sequencing data of a study of blood T cell repertoires in COVID-19. Study at large: Sources were T cells, B-cell-depleted T cells, or PBMCs; the material itself was cDNA or gDNA.

Measured with immunoSEQ multiplex PCR; TCRdb has only the in-frame clones, and not every one. This repertoire shows roughly 570,000 clones, about 88% found once; its top ten account for around 7.8%. Seattle patient enrollment occurred during active infection, with longitudinal follow-up thereafter. CDR1 is KGHSH, CDR2 LQKENI, per germline. V was pared by 4 bases and J by 4 bases, with 6 bases of the junction left unmatched. The length of the CDR3 is 14 residues. The V call is TRBV18, the J call TRBJ2-7; 8 positions agree with TRBD1. The sample was peripheral blood. This receptor was taken from a woman in her forties or fifties with COVID-19, enrolled during active disease. CDR3 DNA sequence: TGTGCCAGCTCACTAGAGGACAGGGATTACGAGCAGTACTTC. This gives the protein CASSLEDRDYEQYF.